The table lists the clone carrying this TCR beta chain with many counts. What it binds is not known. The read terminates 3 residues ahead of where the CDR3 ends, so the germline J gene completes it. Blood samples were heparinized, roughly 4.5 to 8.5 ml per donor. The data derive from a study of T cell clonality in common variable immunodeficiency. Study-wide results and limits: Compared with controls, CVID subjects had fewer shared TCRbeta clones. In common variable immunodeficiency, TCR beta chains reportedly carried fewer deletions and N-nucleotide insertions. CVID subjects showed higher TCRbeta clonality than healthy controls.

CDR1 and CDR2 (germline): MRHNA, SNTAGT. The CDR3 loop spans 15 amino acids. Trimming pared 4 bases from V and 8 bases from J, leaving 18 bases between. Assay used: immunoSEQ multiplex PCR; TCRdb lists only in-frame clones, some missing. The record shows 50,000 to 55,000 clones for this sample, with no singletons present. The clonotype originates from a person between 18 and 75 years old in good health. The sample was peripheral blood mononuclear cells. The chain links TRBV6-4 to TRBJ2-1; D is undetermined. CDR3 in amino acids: CASSASDASYHEQFF. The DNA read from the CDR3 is TGTGCCAGCAGTGCTTCAGACGCTAGTTACCATGAG.